Shown below are 6 T cell receptor beta chains from a single sample sequenced in a study of blood T cell repertoires in COVID-19. Measured with immunoSEQ multiplex PCR; TCRdb has only the in-frame clones, and not every one. The data hold nearly 90,000 clones, with approximately 75% observed a single time. The sequenced sample consisted of peripheral blood. All receptors derive from a woman of 80 years or more with acute or convalescent COVID-19.

V is TRBV4-2 and J is TRBJ2-7, with 8 bases that match TRBD1. Looked up from germline, CDR1 is LGHNA and CDR2 is YNFKEQ. CDR3 length: 15 residues. The ends lost 3 bases at V and 3 bases at J; junction bases unmatched: 7. DNA for the CDR3: TGTGCCAGCAGCCATCTACAGGGGGTAGGCTACGAGCAGTACTTC. Translating it yields CASSHLQGVGYEQYF.

The J gene is TRBJ2-7, the V gene TRBV5-6; TRBD1 aligns across 12 bases. The CDR3 contains 16 residues. CDR1 and CDR2 (germline): SGHDT, YYEEEE. The J segment lost 9 bases and the V segment lost 5 bases, leaving 15 bases of the junction unmatched. CDR3 in amino acids: CASRLGTGGAPWGQYF. As DNA, the CDR3 is TGTGCCAGCAGACTTGGGACAGGGGGCGCCCCGTGGGGGCAGTACTTC.

The genes are TRBV6-6 and TRBJ1-1; D remains unclear. CDR1 is MNHNY, CDR2 SVGAGI, per germline (reference sequence). V was shortened by 5 bases and J by 1 base, with 17 bases between the two germline ends. CDR3 length: 16 residues. The CDR3 region is CASSRDARWANTEAFF. The CDR3 nucleotides are TGTGCCAGCAGTCGAGATGCTCGTTGGGCGAACACTGAAGCTTTCTTT.

This clone has a handful of counts. The chain links TRBV19 to TRBJ2-1, with TRBD1 matching 10 bases. This CDR3 is 15 amino acids long. The V segment lost 1 base and the J segment 3 bases; nucleotides outside the gene matches: 0. Germline V gene lookup returns CDR1 LNHDA and CDR2 SQIVND (reference sequence). CDR3: CASSIGTGGYNEQFF. As DNA, the CDR3 is TGTGCCAGTAGTATAGGGACAGGGGGCTACAATGAGCAGTTCTTC.

This chain joins TRBV6-1 and TRBJ1-2; D is perhaps TRBD1 (6 bases). V was trimmed by 7 bases and J by 8 bases, leaving 14 bases between them. The CDR3 is 12 residues long. The germline V gene has CDR1 MNHNS and CDR2 SASEGT. Here the CDR3 DNA reads TGTGCCAGCAAGGGGGGGGCTTGGGGCTACACCTTC. This codes for CASKGGAWGYTF.

J is TRBJ1-1 and V is TRBV7-8; D uncertain. V was trimmed by 5 bases and J by 7 bases, leaving 14 bases between them. The CDR3 has 13 residues. CDR1 SGHVS and CDR2 FQNEAQ come from the germline V gene. Written as DNA, the CDR3 is TGTGCCAGCAGCCCCACGGGAGGGCGTGAAGCTTTCTTT. Translation: CASSPTGGREAFF.